Presented here are 10 T cell receptor beta chains from one specimen sequenced in a study of blood T cells in healthy people across ages. Alongside a J-beta primer mix, a sample-barcoded 5' primer served in a second PCR lasting roughly 6 to 11 cycles. One entry per CDR3 protein, called by TCRdb with MiXCR from the 5' RACE reads. The sample lists about 780,000 distinct CDR3 sequences, about half seen once, with about a sixth in the top ten. The specimen was blood. These receptors all stem from an older man in good health.

This chain uses TRBV11-3 with TRBJ2-1; a weak D match, TRBD2 (5 bases). The CDR3 consists of 13 residues. Trimming left V 5 bases short and J 10 bases short, with 15 bases between. CDR1 is SGHNT and CDR2 is YENEEA in the germline V gene. The CDR3 here is CASSATPSGEQFF. The CDR3 DNA reads as TGTGCCAGCAGCGCAACCCCTTCGGGGGAGCAGTTCTTC.

CDR3 bases: TGTGCCAGCAGCTTATCTTGTGAGACAGATGAGACCCAGTACTTC. Residues: CASSLSCETDETQYF. The rearrangement joins TRBV11-3 to TRBJ2-7; tentative D call: TRBD1 (5 bases). Gene TRBJ2-5 matches the end of the DNA better, so the J call may be wrong. The germline V gene has CDR1 SGHNT and CDR2 YENEEA. This CDR3 has 15 residues.

This chain links TRBV20-1 with TRBJ1-2; 9 nucleotides agree with TRBD1. Trimming took 6 bases from V and 6 from J; bases not matched to a gene: 5. The germline V gene has CDR1 DFQATT and CDR2 SNEGSKA (reference sequence). This CDR3 is built from 12 residues. CDR3 sequence reads: CSAIDRGDGYTF. CDR3 in DNA: TGCAGTGCGATCGACAGGGGGGATGGCTACACCTTC.

This clonotype was recorded at least ten times. The chain combines TRBV5-1 with TRBJ2-7; D may match TRBD1 or TRBD2 (5 bases each). The germline CDR1 and CDR2 sequences are SGHRS and YFSETQ. The CDR3 loop spans 13 amino acids. Trimming stripped 1 base from V and 4 bases from J, with 9 bases between. CDR3 sequence: CASSLRGGYEQYF. As DNA, the CDR3 is TGCGCCAGCAGCTTGAGGGGCGGGTACGAGCAGTACTTC.

Notes on this clonotype: A junction boundary mismatches the germline segment, possibly from a read error. V and J are TRBV7-9 and TRBJ2-7, with D possibly being TRBD1 or TRBD2 (5 bases each). CDR1 is SEHNR, CDR2 FQNEAQ, per germline (reference sequence). CDR3 length equals 16 residues. The CDR3 DNA reads as TGTACCAGCAGCTTAGGAGAGGGCACAGGATCCTACGAGCAGTACTTC. Its protein product is CTSSLGEGTGSYEQYF.

V gene TRBV29-1 combines with J gene TRBJ1-4, with D possibly TRBD1 on 6 matching bases. The CDR3 contains 13 residues. Germline V gene data show CDR1 as SQVTM and CDR2 as ANQGSEA. V lost 7 bases, J lost 8 bases, and 17 bases lay in between. CDR3: CSGSTGTREKLFF. In DNA, the CDR3 is TGCAGCGGTAGTACAGGGACTAGGGAAAAACTGTTTTTT.

The rearrangement links TRBV29-1 to TRBJ1-2, with TRBD1 matching over 12 bases. Germline V gene data show CDR1 as SQVTM and CDR2 as ANQGSEA. V gave up 6 bases and J gave up 7 bases; unmatched junction bases: 3. There are 12 residues in the CDR3. CDR3: CSVGDRGLGYTF. CDR3 in DNA: TGCAGCGTGGGGGACAGGGGGCTTGGCTACACCTTC.

The chain joins TRBV3-1 to TRBJ2-5; 8 bases align to TRBD2. Looked up from germline, CDR1 is LGHDT and CDR2 is YNNKEL (reference sequence). The CDR3 consists of 16 residues. J lost 11 bases, V lost 0 bases, and 14 bases had no gene match. The CDR3 DNA reads TGTGCCAGCAGCCAAGATAGCGCTAGCGGGTACAATGAGCAGTACTTC. Its translation is CASSQDSASGYNEQYF.

The rearrangement links TRBV29-1 to TRBJ2-5; the D gene could be TRBD1 or TRBD2 (5 bases each). Germline CDR1 is SQVTM and CDR2 is ANQGSEA. There are 13 residues in the CDR3. V lost 8 bases, J lost 11 bases, and 24 bases lay in between. CDR3 amino acids: CSLSGTPYNEQYF. The CDR3 coding sequence is TGCAGCCTTTCCGGGACCCCTTACAATGAGCAGTACTTC.

This chain links TRBV24-1 with TRBJ2-3; D may be TRBD2 (5 bases). Deletions cut 4 bases from V and 2 bases from J, with 12 bases between. CDR1 is KGHDR and CDR2 is SFDVKD in the germline V gene. The CDR3 has 15 amino acids. The CDR3 region is CATSEPSSTTDTQYF. For the CDR3, the DNA is TGTGCCACCAGTGAGCCTAGCTCGACCACAGATACGCAGTATTTT.